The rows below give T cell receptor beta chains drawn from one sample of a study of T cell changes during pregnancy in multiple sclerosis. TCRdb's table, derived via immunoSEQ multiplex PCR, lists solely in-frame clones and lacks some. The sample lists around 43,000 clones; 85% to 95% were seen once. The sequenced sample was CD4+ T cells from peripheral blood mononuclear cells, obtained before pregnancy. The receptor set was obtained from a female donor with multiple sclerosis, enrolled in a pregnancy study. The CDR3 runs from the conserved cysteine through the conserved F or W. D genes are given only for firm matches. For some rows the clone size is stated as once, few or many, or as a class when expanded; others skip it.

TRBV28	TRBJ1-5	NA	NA	TGTGCCAGCAGTTCGACCGGGTTTGGACCCCAGCATTTT	CASSSTGFGPQHF
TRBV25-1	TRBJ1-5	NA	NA	TGTGCCAGCAGTGGGTCAGGGGAAAGTCAGCCCCAGCATTTT	CASSGSGESQPQHF
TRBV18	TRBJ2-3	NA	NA	TGTGCCAGCTCACCACTCCAGGCCGGCTACACAGATACGCAGTATTTT	CASSPLQAGYTDTQYF
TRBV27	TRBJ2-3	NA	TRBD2	TGTGCCAGCAGTTTGTTGGGGGGGGACCCAGATACGCAGTATTTT	CASSLLGGDPDTQYF
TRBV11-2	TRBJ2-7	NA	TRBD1	TGTGCCAGCAGCTTAATCGGGACAGGGCCCAGCTCCTACGAGCAGTACTTC	CASSLIGTGPSSYEQYF
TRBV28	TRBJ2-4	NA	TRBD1	TGTGCCAGCGGGGCCACGACAGGGGGAAACATTCAGTACTTC	CASGATTGGNIQYF
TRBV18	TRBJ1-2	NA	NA	TGTGCCAGCTCACCATCCCTCTATGGCTACACCTTC	CASSPSLYGYTF
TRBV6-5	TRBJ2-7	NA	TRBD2	TGTGCCAGCAGTTTCACTAGCGGGAGTTCCGAGCAGTACTTC	CASSFTSGSSEQYF
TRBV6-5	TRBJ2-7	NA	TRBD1	TGTGCCAGCAGTTACGACAGGGTCGGCGAGCAGTACTTC	CASSYDRVGEQYF
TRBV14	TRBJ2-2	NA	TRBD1	TGTGCCAGCAGCCAAGAAGGGACAGGGAGGACCGGGGAGCTGTTTTTT	CASSQEGTGRTGELFF
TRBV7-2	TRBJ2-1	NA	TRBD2	TGTGCCAGCAGCTTTGCGGGAGTGGTAAATGAGCAGTTCTTC	CASSFAGVVNEQFF
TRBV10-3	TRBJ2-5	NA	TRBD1	TGTGCCATCAGTGAGGAGACAGGGCAAGAGACCCAGTACTTC	CAISEETGQETQYF
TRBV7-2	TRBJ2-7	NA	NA	TGTGCCAGCAACGGGCAGGGGGGAAACTACGAGCAGTACTTC	CASNGQGGNYEQYF
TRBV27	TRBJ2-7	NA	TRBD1	TGTGCCAGCAGTATAACCGAGGGACAGGGGGTCTACGAGCAGTACTTC	CASSITEGQGVYEQYF
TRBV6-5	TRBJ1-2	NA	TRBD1	TGTGCCAGCAGTTACCGACAGGGGGGCGGCTACACCTTC	CASSYRQGGGYTF
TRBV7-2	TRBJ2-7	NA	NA	TGTGCCAGCAGCTTATTCAGCGTTTCCTACGAGCAGTACTTC	CASSLFSVSYEQYF
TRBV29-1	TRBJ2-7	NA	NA	TGCAGCGTTGAGAAGGGCAGGGGCTACGAGCAGTACTTC	CSVEKGRGYEQYF
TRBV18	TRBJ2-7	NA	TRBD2	TGTGCCAGCTCACCGGGACTAGCGGGAGAAGAGCAGTACTTC	CASSPGLAGEEQYF
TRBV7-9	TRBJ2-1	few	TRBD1	TGTGCCAGCAGCTTAGAATGGACAGGGGAGTTCTTC	CASSLEWTGEFF
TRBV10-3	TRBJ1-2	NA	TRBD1	TGTGCCATCAGTGAAGAGGGACAGGGGATGGGGAACTATGGCTACACCTTC	CAISEEGQGMGNYGYTF
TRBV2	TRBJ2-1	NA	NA	TGTGCCAGCAGTATTAGCGGATACTCCTACAATGAGCAGTTCTTC	CASSISGYSYNEQFF
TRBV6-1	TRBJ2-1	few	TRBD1	TGTGCCAGCAGGAGGGACAGGGTGACCTACAATGAGCAGTTCTTC	CASRRDRVTYNEQFF
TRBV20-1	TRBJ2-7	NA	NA	TGCAGTGCTAGAGCCCAATACGAGCAGTACTTC	CSARAQYEQYF
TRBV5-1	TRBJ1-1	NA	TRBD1	TGCGCCAGCAGCCCCTCGGGACAGGGGGTGAACACTGAAGCTTTCTTT	CASSPSGQGVNTEAFF
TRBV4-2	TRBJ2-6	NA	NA	TGTGCCAGCAGCCAAGCCGGGGTCTCTGGGGCCAACGTCCTGACTTTC	CASSQAGVSGANVLTF
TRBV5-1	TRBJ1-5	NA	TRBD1	TGCGCCAGCAGCTTCCAGGGGGCAAGCAATCAGCCCCAGCATTTT	CASSFQGASNQPQHF
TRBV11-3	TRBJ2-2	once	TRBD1	TGTGCCAGCAGCTTAGGGGACAGGGGCTTCACGAACACCGGGGAGCTGTTTTTT	CASSLGDRGFTNTGELFF
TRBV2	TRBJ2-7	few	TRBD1	TGTGCCAGCATTTCCGGGACAGGGGACGAGCAGTACTTC	CASISGTGDEQYF
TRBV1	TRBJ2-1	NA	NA	TGCACCAGCAGCCTTAGCCGGCCGACTAGCGCCCCTGGGTACAATGAGCAGTTCTTC	CTSSLSRPTSAPGYNEQFF
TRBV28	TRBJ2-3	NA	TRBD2	TGTGCCAGCAGCCGAGGGACTAGCGGACCGACGTATACGCAGTATTTT	CASSRGTSGPTYTQYF
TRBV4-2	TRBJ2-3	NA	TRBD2	TGTGCCAGCAGCCGGACTAGCGGGAACGGGGATACGCAGTATTTT	CASSRTSGNGDTQYF
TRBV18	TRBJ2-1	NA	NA	TGTGCCAGCTCACCAAGGCAGGGGCCTGGAGATGAGCAGTTCTTC	CASSPRQGPGDEQFF
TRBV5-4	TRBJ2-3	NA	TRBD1	TGTGCCAGCAGCCTTCCGCGACAGGGTGTCGCAGATACGCAGTATTTT	CASSLPRQGVADTQYF